A selection of T cell receptor beta chains follows, all from one sample in a study of long-term antiretroviral therapy in people with HIV. The table came from immunoSEQ multiplex PCR; TCRdb's copy has only in-frame clones and leaves some out. This sample has approximately 47,000 clones, with about 86% found just once. Sequenced material: unsorted PBMCs, taken 0.8 years after starting antiretroviral therapy. These receptors came from a woman between 18 and 30 years old with HIV. Each CDR3 is given with its conserved first and last residue. D genes are given only for firm matches. Not every row has a clone size; where given, it reads once, few, many or a size class.

CDR3: CASSYSPEGELFF
DNA: TGTGCCAGCAGTTACAGCCCGGAAGGGGAGCTGTTTTTT
J: TRBJ2-2
size: NA
V: TRBV6-6
D: NA

CDR3: CASSLVRMNTEAFF
DNA: TGTGCCAGCAGCTTAGTCCGCATGAACACTGAAGCTTTCTTT
J: TRBJ1-1
size: NA
V: TRBV7-8
D: NA

CDR3: CATSQSGDPVADTQYF
DNA: TGTGCCACCAGCCAGTCAGGTGACCCTGTGGCAGATACGCAGTATTTT
J: TRBJ2-3
size: NA
V: TRBV15
D: NA

CDR3: CASSQFRQGYYEQYF
DNA: TGCGCCAGCAGCCAATTTCGGCAGGGATACTACGAGCAGTACTTC
J: TRBJ2-7
size: NA
V: TRBV4-1
D: NA

CDR3: CASSLPGANTEAFF
DNA: TGTGCCAGCAGTTTGCCAGGAGCGAACACTGAAGCTTTCTTT
J: TRBJ1-1
size: NA
V: TRBV28
D: NA

CDR3: CASSPGQSGYTF
DNA: TGTGCCAGCAGTCCCGGTCAGTCCGGCTACACCTTC
J: TRBJ1-2
size: NA
V: TRBV28
D: NA

CDR3: CASKVGTESYEQYF
DNA: TGTGCCAGTAAAGTGGGGACAGAAAGTTACGAGCAGTACTTC
J: TRBJ2-7
size: NA
V: TRBV19
D: TRBD1

CDR3: CASSARTSELDTQYF
DNA: TGTGCCAGCAGCGCCCGGACTAGTGAGTTGGATACGCAGTATTTT
J: TRBJ2-3
size: few
V: TRBV7-9
D: TRBD2

CDR3: CASSYTGTGELFF
DNA: TGTGCCAGCAGTTACACAGGAACCGGGGAGCTGTTTTTT
J: TRBJ2-2
size: NA
V: TRBV6-6
D: NA

CDR3: CASSSNGRTYGYTF
DNA: TGTGCCAGCAGTTCAAACGGGAGGACCTATGGCTACACCTTC
J: TRBJ1-2
size: NA
V: TRBV28
D: NA

CDR3: CATSRDTGSTGELFF
DNA: TGTGCCACCAGCAGAGATACAGGGTCCACCGGGGAGCTGTTTTTT
J: TRBJ2-2
size: NA
V: TRBV15
D: NA

CDR3: CASSEISGGYGYTF
DNA: TGTGCCAGCAGTGAAATATCGGGGGGGTATGGCTACACCTTC
J: TRBJ1-2
size: few
V: TRBV25-1
D: NA

CDR3: CASSWTDSYNSPLHF
DNA: TGTGCCAGCAGTTGGACGGACTCCTATAATTCACCCCTCCACTTT
J: TRBJ1-6
size: NA
V: TRBV28
D: NA

CDR3: CASSLAVTNYMHF
DNA: TGTGCCAGCAGCTTAGCGGTGACTAATTATATGCACTTC
J: TRBJ2-5
size: NA
V: TRBV7-6
D: NA

CDR3: CASSLDGGSYNEQFF
DNA: TGTGCCAGCAGCTTGGACGGGGGCTCCTACAATGAGCAGTTCTTC
J: TRBJ2-1
size: NA
V: TRBV5-6
D: NA

CDR3: CASRLLDQPQHF
DNA: TGTGCCAGCAGACTACTCGATCAGCCCCAGCATTTT
J: TRBJ1-5
size: NA
V: TRBV28
D: NA

CDR3: CASSQDRGSTYEQYF
DNA: TGTGCCAGCAGCCAAGACAGGGGATCGACCTACGAGCAGTACTTC
J: TRBJ2-7
size: NA
V: TRBV4-2
D: NA

CDR3: CASSDVGLPQPQHF
DNA: TGTGCCAGCAGTGACGTAGGGCTCCCTCAGCCCCAGCATTTT
J: TRBJ1-5
size: NA
V: TRBV2
D: NA

CDR3: CASSGDRGYEQYF
DNA: TGTGCCAGTAGTGGGGACAGGGGTTACGAGCAGTACTTC
J: TRBJ2-7
size: few
V: TRBV19
D: TRBD1

CDR3: CASSPSTDTQYF
DNA: TGTGCCAGCAGTCCCTCTACAGATACGCAGTATTTT
J: TRBJ2-3
size: NA
V: TRBV28
D: NA

CDR3: CASSFGDRQNTEAFF
DNA: TGCGCCAGCAGCTTTGGCGACAGACAGAACACTGAAGCTTTCTTT
J: TRBJ1-1
size: NA
V: TRBV5-1
D: NA

CDR3: CASSQDQQGGSYEQYF
DNA: TGTGCCAGCAGCCAAGATCAGCAGGGAGGGTCCTACGAGCAGTACTTC
J: TRBJ2-7
size: NA
V: TRBV4-2
D: TRBD2

CDR3: CASSLSSGRVRAFF
DNA: TGTGCCAGCAGTTTATCATCCGGGCGGGTTCGTGCTTTCTTT
J: TRBJ1-1
size: NA
V: TRBV28
D: NA

CDR3: CASRRGASYEQYF
DNA: TGTGCCAGCCGCCGGGGAGCTTCCTACGAGCAGTACTTC
J: TRBJ2-7
size: few
V: TRBV27
D: NA

CDR3: CASSQDRVLDGYTF
DNA: TGTGCCAGCAGCCAAGACAGGGTACTCGATGGCTACACCTTC
J: TRBJ1-2
size: few
V: TRBV14
D: NA

CDR3: CASSVRDKGPGSYGYTF
DNA: TGTGCCAGCAGCGTAAGGGACAAAGGCCCAGGGAGCTATGGCTACACCTTC
J: TRBJ1-2
size: NA
V: TRBV9
D: NA

CDR3: CASRKGQLNTEAFF
DNA: TGTGCCAGCAGAAAGGGACAGTTGAACACTGAAGCTTTCTTT
J: TRBJ1-1
size: NA
V: TRBV6-5
D: TRBD1

CDR3: CATSRERTDEAFF
DNA: TGTGCCACCAGCAGGGAGCGGACAGATGAAGCTTTCTTT
J: TRBJ1-1
size: few
V: TRBV15
D: NA

CDR3: CASSVEVPSGNTIYF
DNA: TGTGCCAGCAGCGTCGAAGTCCCTTCTGGAAACACCATATATTTT
J: TRBJ1-3
size: NA
V: TRBV9
D: NA

CDR3: CASSQEEAVTNEKLFF
DNA: TGCGCCAGCAGCCAAGAAGAGGCAGTAACTAATGAAAAACTGTTTTTT
J: TRBJ1-4
size: NA
V: TRBV4-3
D: NA

CDR3: CASNSGYGSGDTQYF
DNA: TGTGCCAGCAACTCAGGATACGGGAGTGGAGATACGCAGTATTTT
J: TRBJ2-3
size: NA
V: TRBV5-4
D: NA

CDR3: CASSPRTSGRAEYF
DNA: TGTGCCAGCAGCCCACGGACTAGCGGGAGAGCCGAGTACTTC
J: TRBJ2-7
size: NA
V: TRBV9
D: TRBD2

CDR3: CASSQSIAATYEQYF
DNA: TGTGCCAGCAGCCAAAGTATAGCGGCCACCTACGAGCAGTACTTC
J: TRBJ2-7
size: NA
V: TRBV7-9
D: NA